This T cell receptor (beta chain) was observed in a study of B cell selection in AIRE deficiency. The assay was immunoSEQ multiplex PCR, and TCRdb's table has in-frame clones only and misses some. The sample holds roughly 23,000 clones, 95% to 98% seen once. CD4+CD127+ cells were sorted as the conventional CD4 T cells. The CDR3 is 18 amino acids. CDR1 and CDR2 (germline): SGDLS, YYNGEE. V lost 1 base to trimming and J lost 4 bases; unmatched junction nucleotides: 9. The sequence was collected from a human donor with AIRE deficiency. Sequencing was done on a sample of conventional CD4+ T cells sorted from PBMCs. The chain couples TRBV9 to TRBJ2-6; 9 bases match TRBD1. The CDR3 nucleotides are TGTGCCAGCAGCGTATACCGGGACAGGGCCTTCGGGGCCAACGTCCTGACTTTC. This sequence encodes CASSVYRDRAFGANVLTF.